The rows below give T cell receptor beta chains drawn from one sample of a study of cytomegalovirus exposure and HLA in healthy donors. The protocol was immunoSEQ multiplex PCR, while the TCRdb copy is restricted to in-frame clones and leaves out a portion. The repertoire includes roughly 150,000 clones, 64% of them detected once, and 3% sits in the top ten. The sequencing input was PBMCs. The source of these receptors is a woman between 25 and 40 years old in good health and CMV-seropositive. CDR3s include the opening cysteine and the closing phenylalanine or tryptophan. The order of the fields is V gene, clone size, D gene, J gene, CDR3 protein, CDR3 DNA. The D gene is left open where the match is weak. Clone size, where shown, is once, few, many, or a class for clones that have expanded.

>TRBV19|-|-|TRBJ1-2
CASTRQLNYGYTF
TGTGCCAGTACCCGACAGCTCAACTATGGCTACACCTTC
>TRBV5-6|-|TRBD1|TRBJ2-7
CASSLPGTDTYEQYF
TGTGCCAGCAGCTTGCCCGGGACAGATACCTACGAGCAGTACTTC
>TRBV19|-|TRBD2|TRBJ2-5
CASSWRTSGGQETQYF
TGTGCCAGTAGTTGGAGGACTAGCGGGGGACAAGAGACCCAGTACTTC
>TRBV7-8|-|TRBD2|TRBJ2-1
CASSLTAGDFYNEQFF
TGTGCCAGCAGCTTAACGGCGGGAGATTTTTACAATGAGCAGTTCTTC
>TRBV5-1|few|-|TRBJ1-3
CASSLASTTGDTIYF
TGCGCCAGCAGCTTGGCGAGTACGACGGGGGACACCATATATTTT
>TRBV30|-|-|TRBJ2-5
CAWGTYPRETQYF
TGTGCCTGGGGTACCTACCCCCGGGAGACCCAGTACTTC
>TRBV29-1|-|TRBD2|TRBJ2-7
CSVVGGRAYEQYF
TGCAGCGTTGTCGGCGGGAGGGCCTACGAGCAGTACTTC
>TRBV7-8|-|-|TRBJ1-5
CASSIREIDSNQPQHF
TGTGCCAGCAGCATTCGGGAGATCGATAGCAATCAGCCCCAGCATTTT
>TRBV6-4|-|TRBD1|TRBJ2-1
CASSAGTGALGVQFF
TGTGCCAGCAGCGCCGGGACAGGGGCTTTGGGGGTGCAGTTCTTC
>TRBV18|few|-|TRBJ2-7
CASSPQRYGTSYEQYF
TGTGCCAGCTCACCACAGCGATACGGAACCTCCTACGAGCAGTACTTC
>TRBV7-2|-|-|TRBJ2-7
CASSLDGGSYEQYF
TGTGCCAGCAGCTTAGATGGGGGGTCCTACGAGCAGTACTTC
>TRBV5-6|-|-|TRBJ2-7
CASRDYATTYEQYF
TGTGCCAGCAGGGACTACGCTACCACCTACGAGCAGTACTTC
>TRBV28|few|TRBD1|TRBJ1-6
CASRYMSGTGRNSYNSPLHF
TGTGCCAGCAGATATATGTCCGGGACAGGGCGTAACTCCTATAATTCACCCCTCCACTTT
>TRBV9|-|-|TRBJ1-1
CASSDSWGDRAFF
TGTGCCAGCAGCGATTCCTGGGGGGATAGAGCTTTCTTT
>TRBV2|-|-|TRBJ2-7
CATREGYEYEQYF
TGTGCTACCAGGGAAGGGTACGAGTACGAGCAGTACTTC
>TRBV6-4|-|TRBD2|TRBJ2-1
CASSDPGLAVF
TGTGCCAGCAGTGATCCGGGACTAGCGGTCTTC
>TRBV2|-|TRBD2|TRBJ2-7
CASSGWTSGESLYEQYF
TGTGCCAGCAGTGGATGGACTAGCGGGGAATCGCTATACGAGCAGTACTTC
>TRBV29-1|-|TRBD1|TRBJ1-2
CSVEIGTAYGYTF
TGCAGCGTTGAAATCGGGACAGCTTATGGCTACACCTTC
>TRBV7-9|-|-|TRBJ2-5
CASSFLEKETQYF
TGTGCCAGCAGCTTCCTAGAAAAAGAGACCCAGTACTTC
>TRBV11-3|-|TRBD2|TRBJ2-7
CASSLGTSGYEQYF
TGTGCCAGCAGCTTAGGGACTAGCGGTTACGAGCAGTACTTC
>TRBV6-1|-|TRBD1|TRBJ1-4
CASGWDREEKLFF
TGTGCCAGCGGCTGGGACAGGGAAGAAAAACTGTTTTTT
>TRBV5-8|-|-|TRBJ2-7
CASSLRASRAYEQYF
TGTGCCAGCAGCTTGCGGGCTAGCCGAGCCTACGAGCAGTACTTC
>TRBV15|-|-|TRBJ1-5
CATSRVGGAQPQHF
TGTGCCACCAGCAGGGTCGGGGGAGCACAGCCCCAGCATTTT
>TRBV28|-|-|TRBJ1-1
CASSPRWLAVNTEAFF
TGTGCCAGCAGTCCTCGTTGGCTGGCGGTGAACACTGAAGCTTTCTTT
>TRBV28|-|TRBD2|TRBJ2-3
CASWGGGLGYTDTQYF
TGTGCCAGCTGGGGTGGGGGACTAGGATACACAGATACGCAGTATTTT
>TRBV6-1|few|-|TRBJ1-1
CASSWINRSPEAFF
TGTGCCAGCAGTTGGATAAACAGAAGTCCTGAAGCTTTCTTT
>TRBV5-1|once|TRBD1|TRBJ2-3
CASSSTGTGEADTQYF
TGCGCCAGCAGCTCCACCGGGACAGGGGAGGCAGATACGCAGTATTTT
>TRBV9|-|TRBD2|TRBJ2-1
CASSVGPSGPSRGHNEQFF
TGTGCCAGCAGCGTAGGGCCTAGCGGACCCTCCCGCGGGCACAATGAGCAGTTCTTC
>TRBV4-1|-|TRBD1|TRBJ1-5
CASSQGTGAQPQHF
TGCGCCAGCAGCCAGGGGACAGGGGCTCAGCCCCAGCATTTT
>TRBV5-4|-|TRBD1|TRBJ2-7
CASSPRQGETYEQYF
TGTGCCAGCAGCCCAAGACAGGGGGAAACCTACGAGCAGTACTTC
>TRBV7-6|few|TRBD2|TRBJ2-3
CASSLGGRTDTQYF
TGTGCCAGCAGTTTAGGCGGGAGAACAGATACGCAGTATTTT
>TRBV21-1|-|-|TRBJ1-2
CASSKVGQDGYTF
TGTGCCAGCAGCAAAGTCGGACAGGATGGCTACACCTTC
>TRBV5-1|-|-|TRBJ2-3
CTSSLSTGTDTQYF
TGCACCAGCAGCTTGAGCACAGGCACAGATACGCAGTATTTT
>TRBV10-2|-|-|TRBJ1-3
CASSDTLSGNTIYF
TGCGCCAGCAGTGATACTCTCTCTGGAAACACCATATATTTT
>TRBV2|-|-|TRBJ2-2
CASKAAITNTGELFF
TGTGCCAGCAAGGCGGCTATAACTAACACCGGGGAGCTGTTTTTT
>TRBV2|few|TRBD1|TRBJ2-5
CASSGGQAFGETQYF
TGTGCCAGCAGTGGGGGACAGGCGTTCGGAGAGACCCAGTACTTC
>TRBV7-3|-|-|TRBJ2-7
CASSLLVSDEQYF
TGTGCCAGCAGCTTATTGGTTTCAGATGAGCAGTACTTC
>TRBV7-2|-|-|TRBJ1-1
CASSSPPSRGDTEAFF
TGTGCCAGCAGCTCGCCACCCTCTCGGGGGGACACTGAAGCTTTCTTT
>TRBV5-5|-|TRBD1|TRBJ2-5
CASNRGQEAETQYF
TGTGCCAGCAACCGGGGACAGGAGGCAGAGACCCAGTACTTC
>TRBV7-8|-|TRBD2|TRBJ2-7
CASSLGGGREQYF
TGTGCCAGCAGCTTAGGGGGGGGGAGGGAGCAGTACTTC
>TRBV5-6|few|-|TRBJ1-2
CASSFVTGNLYGYTF
TGTGCCAGCAGCTTCGTGACAGGAAACCTCTATGGCTACACCTTC
>TRBV11-3|-|TRBD1|TRBJ1-1
CASSSPGQGRPEAFF
TGTGCCAGCAGCTCCCCGGGACAGGGGAGGCCTGAAGCTTTCTTT
>TRBV5-1|-|TRBD2|TRBJ2-5
CASRGGGAGETQYF
TGCGCCAGTAGAGGCGGGGGGGCCGGGGAGACCCAGTACTTC
>TRBV2|few|TRBD1|TRBJ1-2
CASSEASIFDSADQGAPNYGYTF
TGTGCCAGCAGTGAAGCGTCCATATTCGATTCGGCAGATCAGGGGGCCCCTAACTATGGCTACACCTTC
>TRBV2|few|-|TRBJ2-7
CALARSMTESYEQYF
TGTGCCCTCGCCCGCTCGATGACAGAAAGCTACGAGCAGTACTTC
>TRBV6-5|few|-|TRBJ1-2
CASQGNYGYTF
TGTGCCAGCCAGGGGAACTATGGCTACACCTTC
>TRBV30|few|-|TRBJ2-4
CAWSGSSGWKNIQYF
TGTGCCTGGAGTGGGAGTAGCGGTTGGAAAAACATTCAGTACTTC